Listed below are T cell receptor beta chains from one sample, sequenced in a study of CD8 T cells in Susac syndrome. TCRdb used MiXCR to reprocess the immunoSEQ multiplex PCR reads, holding one entry per CDR3 protein. The table includes about 57,000 distinct CDR3 sequences, 90% to 95% detected once. The sample comprised CD8+ T cells from PBMCs. The receptors originated from a human donor with multiple sclerosis. Both conserved end residues are part of each CDR3. A D gene is named only where the DNA matches it firmly. Rows give clone size only sometimes, using once, few, many, or a class for an expanded clone.

v_gene	j_gene	d_gene	abundance	CDR3nt	CDR3aa
TRBV6-4	TRBJ2-3	TRBD2	-	TGTGCCAGCAGTGAACAGCGGGGGGCCGGGGCAGATACGCAGTATTTT	CASSEQRGAGADTQYF
TRBV6-5	TRBJ1-1	-	-	TGTGCCAGCAGTTCCACGGGCCTTAGTGACACTGAAGCTTTCTTT	CASSSTGLSDTEAFF
TRBV5-4	TRBJ2-3	-	-	TGTGCCAGCACCTTCCAAGGGGGGGGGACAGATACGCAGTATTTT	CASTFQGGGTDTQYF
TRBV28	TRBJ2-4	-	-	TGTGCCAGCAGTCCCGGAGACGGATCCAAAAACATTCAGTACTTC	CASSPGDGSKNIQYF
TRBV6-2/TRBV6-3	TRBJ2-7	-	-	TGTGCCAGCAGGGAAACCACCTACGAGCAGTACTTC	CASRETTYEQYF
TRBV9	TRBJ2-1	TRBD1	-	TGTGCCAGCAGCGTAGCCCCAGTCCCGGGACAGGGGGCGAGCTCCTACAATGAGCAGTTCTTC	CASSVAPVPGQGASSYNEQFF
TRBV12-3/TRBV12-4	TRBJ2-1	-	-	TGTGCCAGCAGTTCCGGACCCGCAGATGAGCAGTTCTTC	CASSSGPADEQFF
TRBV4-1	TRBJ2-5	TRBD1	-	TGCGCCGCGTCCTCCGGCAGGGGGATTGAGACCCAGTACTTC	CAASSGRGIETQYF
TRBV10-1	TRBJ2-3	-	-	TGCGCCAGCAGTGAACGGCCGTTGGATACGCAGTATTTT	CASSERPLDTQYF
TRBV24-1	TRBJ2-1	-	-	TGTGCCACCAGTGAGGCCGGGGGCGGGAATGAGCAGTTCTTC	CATSEAGGGNEQFF
TRBV27	TRBJ2-7	-	-	TGTGCCAGCAGTTTAGGCGGACACTACGAGCAGTACTTC	CASSLGGHYEQYF
TRBV27	TRBJ1-1	-	-	TGTGCCAGCAGCCTAATTTCAGGGAACACTGAAGCTTTCTTT	CASSLISGNTEAFF
TRBV5-6	TRBJ2-2	TRBD1	-	TGTGCCAGCCTCCGGGGACGGCATGACAGGGTCTTTTCGAACACCGGGGAGCTGTTTTTT	CASLRGRHDRVFSNTGELFF
TRBV6-2/TRBV6-3	TRBJ2-3	-	-	TGTGCCAGCAGTTACGGGTGGGCCGACACAGATACGCAGTATTTT	CASSYGWADTDTQYF
TRBV19	TRBJ2-7	-	few	TGTGCCAGTAGCCCCGGGACACCCTACGAGCAGTACTTC	CASSPGTPYEQYF
TRBV11-3	TRBJ1-4	-	-	TGTGCCAGCAGCTTAGACCGAGGGCTTTCAACTAATGAAAAACTGTTTTTT	CASSLDRGLSTNEKLFF
TRBV6-1	TRBJ2-7	-	few	TGTGCCAGCAGTGATGGATACGAGCAGTACTTC	CASSDGYEQYF
TRBV7-9	TRBJ1-5	-	-	TGTGCCAGCAGCTTAGGGGAGGGAAGCAATCAGCCCCAGCATTTT	CASSLGEGSNQPQHF
TRBV20-1	TRBJ1-2	-	-	TGCAGTGTTTCATCCCTGGCCGAGGCGGACTCTAACTATGGCTACACCTTC	CSVSSLAEADSNYGYTF
TRBV3-1	TRBJ2-2	TRBD2	-	TGTGCCAGCACCCCGAGAAGGGCGGGGGGCGCCGGGGAGCTGTTTTTT	CASTPRRAGGAGELFF
TRBV7-9	TRBJ2-7	TRBD1	-	TGTGCCAGCAGCCCCCGGGACAGGGCGTCCTACGAGCAGTACTTC	CASSPRDRASYEQYF
TRBV29-1	TRBJ2-7	TRBD1	-	TGCAGCGTTGTCCCACAGGGGCCCTACGAGCAGTACTTC	CSVVPQGPYEQYF
TRBV27	TRBJ2-2	-	-	TGTGCCAGCAGTTCGTCGGTTGTCCCCGGGGAGCTGTTTTTT	CASSSSVVPGELFF
TRBV11-2	TRBJ2-7	-	-	TGTGCCAGCAGCCCGGTGACAGGTTCTAGCTCCTACGAGCAGTACTTC	CASSPVTGSSSYEQYF
TRBV13	TRBJ2-5	TRBD2	-	TGTGCCAGCAGCCCCGAGGGCCTAGCGGAAGAGACCCAGTACTTC	CASSPEGLAEETQYF
TRBV4-3	TRBJ2-2	TRBD1	-	TGCGCCAGCAGCCAAGATCCCCAGGGGGCCAACACCGGGGAGCTGTTTTTT	CASSQDPQGANTGELFF
TRBV5-1	TRBJ1-2	-	few	TGCGCCAGCAGCTTCGCGACCGAGTACAACTATGGCTACACCTTC	CASSFATEYNYGYTF
TRBV20-1	TRBJ2-1	-	-	TGCAGTGCTAGGACAGAAGGCTCCTACAATGAGCAGTTCTTC	CSARTEGSYNEQFF
TRBV6-6	TRBJ2-3	TRBD2	-	TGTGCCAGCAGTTACTCCCCAGCGGGGGAGGATACGCAGTATTTT	CASSYSPAGEDTQYF
TRBV14	TRBJ2-3	-	-	TGTGCCAGCAGCTTGACACTGGGTACAGATACGCAGTATTTT	CASSLTLGTDTQYF
TRBV11-3	TRBJ1-1	TRBD1	-	TGTGCCAGCAGCTCCGGACAGGGTGGGTTGAACACTGAAGCTTTCTTT	CASSSGQGGLNTEAFF
TRBV9	TRBJ2-1	-	few	TGTGCCAGCAGCGCAGGTCCCATCGGGATAGGGCAAAGGGGGAATGAGCAGTTCTTC	CASSAGPIGIGQRGNEQFF
TRBV7-9	TRBJ2-6	-	-	TGTGCCAGCAGCGGGTCGGGGTACGGGGCCAACGTCCTGACTTTC	CASSGSGYGANVLTF
TRBV29-1	TRBJ2-3	-	-	TGCAGCGTTGACGGAGAAGAGGGGAGTCCGACAGATACGCAGTATTTT	CSVDGEEGSPTDTQYF